The text below deals with one T cell receptor (beta chain). In the original processing: Estimation of nucleated cell counts relied on the amplification of reference gene primers. Only in-frame clones appear in the TCRdb table, and some are missing; sequencing was by immunoSEQ multiplex PCR. V, J and clone size are taken as reported in that table, and D and trimming were inferred from the DNA itself. This sample has roughly 260,000 clones, with roughly 87% found just once. The data derive from a study of blood T cell repertoires in COVID-19. In germline, CDR1 is MNHEY, CDR2 SVGAGI. The CDR3 consists of 14 residues. V lost 5 bases and J lost 1, with 11 bases in between.

The rearrangement uses TRBV6-5 and TRBJ1-2; maybe TRBD1 (5 bases). The sequencing input was peripheral blood. This TCR was recovered from a woman aged 45-65 years who had recovered from COVID-19. The DNA of the CDR3 is TGTGCCAGCAGTCGAGACAGCAATAACTATGGCTACACCTTC. Translated: CASSRDSNNYGYTF.